The sequence of this T cell receptor beta chain was determined in a study of identical twins (dated by TCRdb to the mid-2010s). Study-wide context: To test whether fetal clonotypes persist, this study deep-sequenced TCR alpha and beta repertoires from monozygotic twins, from unrelated adults of various ages, and from cord blood. To rule out contamination, replicate twin experiments were performed at different times with different library preparation protocols. Summary of the overall study and its limitations: Invariant T cells such as MAIT and iNKT could partly confound zero-insertion analyses, though diverse VJ usage argued against this for most clonotypes. Out-of-frame TCR alpha sequences shared between twins showed an excess of low generation-probability sequences compared with coincidental sharing between unrelated individuals. Abundant cord blood beta clonotypes carried fewer insertions; young adult naive repertoires showed a weaker similar trend, while memory repertoires showed none. Excess twin sharing in beta out-of-frame sequences was weaker because fewer shared sequences lowered the signal-to-noise ratio. Out-of-frame TCR alpha sharing in monozygotic twins was systematically underestimated by recombination models, whereas sharing between unrelated individuals was in agreement with the recombination models. Conclusions relied on cross-sectional statistical analysis, since the same donors could not be followed over many years.

Every donor in the study was a healthy Caucasian. Miltenyi CD45RO+ enrichment and human naive T-cell isolation kits were used to isolate memory (CD45RO+) and naive T cells from PBMC. Points on this clonotype: The target of this receptor is not known. It has no much larger one-base neighbor in the sample; base qualities were not kept.

To prepare the library, 5' RACE was applied. For sequencing, an Illumina HiSeq 2000 was employed. Template switching introduced a universal primer binding site; the final cDNA contained a unique molecular identifier, enabling accurate counting of TCR cDNA molecules. Specific primers in the conserved constant-segment region were used to synthesize first-strand cDNA for TCR alpha and beta chains. To control for contamination, every cDNA library carried two barcodes: a SMART-Mk sample barcode plus Illumina barcodes. TruSeq adapter sequences and Illumina sample barcodes were added in two successive PCR steps. The TCR alpha and beta cDNA libraries were sequenced on the Illumina HiSeq platform using custom primers. Concerning the study's data processing: MiGEC processed the raw reads to extract unique molecular identifiers, while MiXCR was used to determine the CDR3 positions. Recombination models were inferred per individual with the repgenHMM and IGoR tools using an EM algorithm. The tcR package in R was used for shared clonotype analysis, with sharing normalized by the product of cloneset sizes. Out-of-frame nonproductive sequences were analyzed to study raw recombination free of thymic and clonal selection effects. Using fastp at Q25 and MiXCR, TCRdb reprocessed the public reads and kept productive beta chains. Records with the same CDR3 protein are collapsed into one entry carrying the most frequent genes and DNA. The V and J calls, along with clone size, are taken from TCRdb and not from the paper's own processing. Recorded for this sample are around 200,000 distinct CDR3 sequences; around 9.6% of them occurred a single time. Of the sample, 5% to 6% is held by the ten largest clones.

Taken from the germline V gene, the CDR1 and CDR2 loops are MNHNS and SASEGT. Including the terminal cysteine and phenylalanine, the CDR3 comprises 12 residues. The DNA shown is the 36-base CDR3, in frame from base 1. The V and J ends are trimmed by 4 bases and 0 bases, leaving 1 base between them. The chain is assembled from TRBV6-1 and TRBJ1-5, with an unclear D gene assignment. The TCR originated in a woman under 30 in good health. The specimen sequenced was memory (CD45RO+) T cells sorted from blood. Interpreted using the paper, the cell subset or site label stands for: CD45RO+ enriched T cells. The DNA sequence is TGTGCCAGCAGTGCTAGCAATCAGCCCCAGCATTTT. This yields the protein CASSASNQPQHF.